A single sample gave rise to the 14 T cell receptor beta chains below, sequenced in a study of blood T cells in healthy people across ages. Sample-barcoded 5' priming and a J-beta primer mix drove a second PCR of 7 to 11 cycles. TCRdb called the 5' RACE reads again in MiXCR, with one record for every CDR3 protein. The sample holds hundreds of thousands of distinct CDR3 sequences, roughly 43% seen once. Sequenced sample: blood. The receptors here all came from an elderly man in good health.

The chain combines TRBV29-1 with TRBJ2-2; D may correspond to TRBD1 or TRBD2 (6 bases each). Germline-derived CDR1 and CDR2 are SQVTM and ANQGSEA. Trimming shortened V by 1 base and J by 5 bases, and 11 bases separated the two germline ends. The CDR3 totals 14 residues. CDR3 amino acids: CSVEGGARTGELFF. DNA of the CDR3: TGCAGCGTTGAAGGGGGGGCGAGAACCGGGGAGCTGTTTTTT.

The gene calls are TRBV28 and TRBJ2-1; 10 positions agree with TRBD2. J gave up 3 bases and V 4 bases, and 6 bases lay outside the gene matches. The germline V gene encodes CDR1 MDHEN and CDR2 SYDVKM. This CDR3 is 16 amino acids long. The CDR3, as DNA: TGTGCCAGCAGTTCCGGGGCTAGCGGGAGCTACAATGAGCAGTTCTTC. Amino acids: CASSSGASGSYNEQFF.

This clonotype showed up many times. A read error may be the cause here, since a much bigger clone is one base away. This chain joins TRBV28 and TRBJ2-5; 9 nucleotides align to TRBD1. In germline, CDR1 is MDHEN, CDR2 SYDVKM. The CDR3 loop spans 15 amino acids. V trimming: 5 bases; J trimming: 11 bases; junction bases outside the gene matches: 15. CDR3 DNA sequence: TGTGCCAGCAGTCCTCGGACAGGGGTGGGCAATGAGCAGTACTTC. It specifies CASSPRTGVGNEQYF. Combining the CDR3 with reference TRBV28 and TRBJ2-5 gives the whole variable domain DVKVTQSSRYLVKRTGEKVFLECVQDMDHENMFWYRQDPGLGLRLIYFSYDVKMKEKGDIPEGYSVSREKKERFSLILESASTNQTSMYLCASSPRTGVGNEQYFGPGTRLLVL.

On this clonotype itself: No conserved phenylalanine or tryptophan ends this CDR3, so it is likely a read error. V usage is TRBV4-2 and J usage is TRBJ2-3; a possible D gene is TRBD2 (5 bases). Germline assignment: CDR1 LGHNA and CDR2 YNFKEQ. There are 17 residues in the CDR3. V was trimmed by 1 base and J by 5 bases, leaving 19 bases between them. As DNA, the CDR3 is TGTGCCAGCAGCCAAGGGTCGGACTCCAGGTGGCTAGATACGCAGTATGTT. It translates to CASSQGSDSRWLDTQYV.

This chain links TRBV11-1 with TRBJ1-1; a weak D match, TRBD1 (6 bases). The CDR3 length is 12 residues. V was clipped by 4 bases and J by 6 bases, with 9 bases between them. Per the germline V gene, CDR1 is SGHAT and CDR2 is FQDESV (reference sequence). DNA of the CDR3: TGTGCCAGCAGCTCAGGGGTTTCTGAAGCTTTCTTT. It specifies CASSSGVSEAFF.

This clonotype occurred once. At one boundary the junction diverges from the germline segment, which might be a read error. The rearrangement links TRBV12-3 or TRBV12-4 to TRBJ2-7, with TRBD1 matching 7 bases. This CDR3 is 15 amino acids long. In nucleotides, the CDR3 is TGTGCCTGCAGTTTAAGAGGGGGCCTAGGCTACGAGCAGTACTTC. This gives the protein CACSLRGGLGYEQYF.

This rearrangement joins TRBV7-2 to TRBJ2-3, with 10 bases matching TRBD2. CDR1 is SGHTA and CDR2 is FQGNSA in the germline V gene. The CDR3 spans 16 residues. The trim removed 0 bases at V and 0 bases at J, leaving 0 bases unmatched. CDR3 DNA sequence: TGTGCCAGCAGCTTAGCGGGACTAGCGAGCACAGATACGCAGTATTTT. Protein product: CASSLAGLASTDTQYF.

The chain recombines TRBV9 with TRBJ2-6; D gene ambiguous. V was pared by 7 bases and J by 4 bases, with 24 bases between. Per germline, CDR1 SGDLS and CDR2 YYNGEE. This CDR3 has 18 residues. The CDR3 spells CASGTSPHKGTGANVLTF. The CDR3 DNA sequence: TGTGCCAGCGGCACAAGCCCCCACAAGGGTACCGGGGCCAACGTCCTGACTTTC.

The DNA for the CDR3 is TGTGCCATCAGTCCCGGGGCGCGGGAGCGCACCGGGGAGCTGTTTTTT. Translating it yields CAISPGARERTGELFF. This chain links TRBV10-3 with TRBJ2-2, with 7 bases matching TRBD2. The junction had 10 bases not matched to a gene; V was cut back by 5 bases and J by 4 bases. The CDR3 has 16 amino acids. Germline assignment: CDR1 ENHRY and CDR2 SYGVKD.

CDR3 sequence (DNA): TGTGCCAGCAGTAGGGGACAGGGGGCATATCAGCCCCAGCATTTT. Protein sequence: CASSRGQGAYQPQHF. The gene calls are TRBV2 and TRBJ1-5, with TRBD1 identical over 12 bases. CDR3 length: 15 residues. From germline, CDR1 is SNHLY and CDR2 FYNNEI. The V gene end was trimmed by 5 bases and the J gene end by 5 bases; junction bases not matched to a gene: 4.

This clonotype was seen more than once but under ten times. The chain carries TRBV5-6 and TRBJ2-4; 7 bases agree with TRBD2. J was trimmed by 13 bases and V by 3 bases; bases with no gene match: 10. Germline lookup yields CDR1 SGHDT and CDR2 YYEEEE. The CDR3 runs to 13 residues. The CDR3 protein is CASSSGTAGEQYF. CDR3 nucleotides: TGTGCCAGCAGCTCGGGGACCGCGGGGGAGCAGTACTTC.

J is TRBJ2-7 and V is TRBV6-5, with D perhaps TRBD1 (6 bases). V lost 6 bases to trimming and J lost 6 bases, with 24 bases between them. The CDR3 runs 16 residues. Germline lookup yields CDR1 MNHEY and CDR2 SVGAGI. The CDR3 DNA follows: TGTGCCAGCAGGTCAACCTGGACAGCGAGTTTCAGCGAGCAGTACTTC. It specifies CASRSTWTASFSEQYF.

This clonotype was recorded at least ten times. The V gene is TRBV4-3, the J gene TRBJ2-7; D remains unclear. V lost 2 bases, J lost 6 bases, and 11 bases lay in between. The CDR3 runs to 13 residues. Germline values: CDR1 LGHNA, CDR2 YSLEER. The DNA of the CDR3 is TGCGCCAGCAGCCAATCCTCTAGTTCCGAGCAGTACTTC. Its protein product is CASSQSSSSEQYF.

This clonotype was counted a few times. The CDR3 spells CATSPTGGLYNEQFF. CDR3 nucleotides: TGTGCCACCAGCCCGACAGGGGGGCTCTACAATGAGCAGTTCTTC. The V call is TRBV24-1, the J call TRBJ2-1; 9 bases map to TRBD1. The CDR3 loop spans 15 amino acids. The trim removed 7 bases at V and 3 bases at J, leaving 6 bases unmatched. Germline V gene sequence: CDR1 KGHDR, CDR2 SFDVKD.